The 14 T cell receptor beta chains given below trace back to one sample, sequenced in a study of post-analysis software for immune sequencing data (dated by TCRdb to about 2015). Results and caveats for the whole study, not just this receptor: Significantly higher frequencies in patients than in controls were found for roughly 5 TRBV segments, including TRBV5-6, TRBV5-1 and TRBV20-1.

For these TCRs, the target antigens are not known. The protocol used for the library was PCR. The run used an Illumina HiSeq 2500. To reduce PCR and sequencing biases, unique molecular identifiers were incorporated into the TCR beta cDNA libraries. TCRdb passed the public sequencing reads through fastp at Q25 and MiXCR, retaining productive beta sequences. Each record represents a unique CDR3 protein, reported with the most common genes and DNA among its rows. For this sample there are 750,000 to 900,000 distinct CDR3 sequences; around 42% appear just once. The top ten constitute around 4.7% of the sample. Sequencing was done on a sample of blood. These receptors all stem from a girl aged 10-17 years with multiple sclerosis.

The rearrangement uses TRBV11-3 and TRBJ2-1, with unresolved D. CDR3 length: 18 amino acids. Germline-derived CDR1 and CDR2 are SGHNT and YENEEA. The ends were cut back, 2 bases at V and 5 bases at J, with 22 bases in the middle. The CDR3: CASSLMGPGSFFDNEQFF. Here the CDR3 DNA reads TGTGCCAGCAGCTTAATGGGCCCAGGTAGTTTTTTCGACAATGAGCAGTTCTTC. The complete variable domain, with remaining parts taken from reference TRBV11-3 and TRBJ2-1, reads EAGVVQSPRYKIIEKKQPVAFWCNPISGHNTLYWYLQNLGQGPELLIRYENEEAVDDSQLPKDRFSAERLKGVDSTLKIQPAELGDSAVYLCASSLMGPGSFFDNEQFFGPGTRLTVL.

The chain has TRBV6-1 and TRBJ2-6; no firm D call. V lost 10 bases and J lost 1, with 8 bases in between. Germline lookup yields CDR1 MNHNS and CDR2 SASEGT. CDR3 length equals 13 residues. CDR3 residues: CAIRVSGANVLTF. The CDR3 DNA reads TGTGCCATCAGAGTTTCTGGGGCCAACGTCCTGACTTTC.

This clonotype has a handful of counts. This sequence joins TRBV4-3 and TRBJ2-3; D is possibly TRBD2 (5 bases). Germline CDR1 LGHNA, CDR2 YSLEER. This CDR3 is built from 16 residues. The ends were cut back, 5 bases at V and 5 bases at J, with 20 bases in the middle. CDR3 region: CASSSAGSPVGDTQYF. The CDR3 DNA reads TGCGCCAGCAGCTCAGCTGGGAGCCCGGTGGGAGATACGCAGTATTTT.

This clonotype has just one count. V gene TRBV12-3 or TRBV12-4 combines with J gene TRBJ1-2, with D hard to call. The length of the CDR3 is 14 residues. The ends were cut back, 3 bases at V and 8 bases at J, with 16 bases in the middle. This CDR3 is CASSLETHSSGYTF. The CDR3 DNA is TGTGCCAGCAGTTTGGAGACCCATTCCTCGGGCTACACCTTC.

This sequence joins TRBV6-2 or TRBV6-3 and TRBJ2-7, with TRBD2 matching over 11 bases. The CDR3 totals 14 residues. Trimming cost V 7 bases and J 4 bases; bases outside gene matches: 6. CDR1 and CDR2 from the germline V gene are MNHEY and SVGEGT. The CDR3 coding sequence is TGTGCCAGCACCCAGACTAGCGGGATTTACGAGCAGTACTTC. Translation gives CASTQTSGIYEQYF.

This clonotype was observed a handful of times. The genes are TRBV5-6 and TRBJ2-3, with 9 bases lining up with TRBD2. V was pared by 2 bases and J by 4 bases, with 5 bases of the junction left unmatched. This CDR3 has 15 amino acids. Germline loops: CDR1 SGHDT, CDR2 YYEEEE. This CDR3 reads CASSFGAGGPDTQYF. CDR3 bases: TGTGCCAGCAGCTTCGGAGCGGGAGGTCCAGATACGCAGTATTTT.

The CDR3 here is CASSYEGITEAFF. The CDR3 DNA reads TGTGCCAGCAGTTACGAGGGTATCACTGAAGCTTTCTTT. The gene calls are TRBV6-2 or TRBV6-3 and TRBJ1-1, with D uncertain. Germline V CDR1 and CDR2: MNHEY, SVGEGT. This CDR3 has 13 amino acids. V lost 2 bases and J lost 4, with 8 bases in between.

This clonotype appeared a few times. The chain uses TRBV12-3 or TRBV12-4 and TRBJ2-5; the match to TRBD2 covers 7 bases. V shed 5 bases and J 11 bases; nucleotides not matched to a gene: 11. CDR3 length equals 13 residues. The CDR3 DNA reads TGTGCCAGCAGTCCCGGACCGGCGGGGGAGCAGTACTTC. Translating it yields CASSPGPAGEQYF.

This clonotype was seen a single time. The chain joins TRBV9 to TRBJ2-1; D perhaps matches TRBD2 (5 bases). Per germline, CDR1 SGDLS and CDR2 YYNGEE. The CDR3 extends over 15 amino acids. V shed 3 bases and J shed 2 bases, with 12 bases lying between them. CDR3 nucleotides: TGTGCCAGCAGCGCGACTAACCAGGCCTACAATGAGCAGTTCTTC. It yields the protein CASSATNQAYNEQFF. Full variable domain (missing parts from reference TRBV9 and TRBJ2-1): DSGVTQTPKHLITATGQRVTLRCSPRSGDLSVYWYQQSLDQGLQFLIQYYNGEERAKGNILERFSAQQFPDLHSELNLSSLELGDSALYFCASSATNQAYNEQFFGPGTRLTVL.

The sample holds a few counts of this clonotype. The J gene is TRBJ1-2, the V gene TRBV29-1; D is uncertain. V was pared by 4 bases and J by 4 bases, with 16 bases between. The CDR3 runs 14 residues. Germline assignment: CDR1 SQVTM and CDR2 ANQGSEA. The CDR3 nucleotides are TGCAGCGTTGCGTCCGAAGAAAAGCGCTATGGCTACACCTTC. Amino acid sequence: CSVASEEKRYGYTF.

The chain has TRBV29-1 and TRBJ1-1; D possibly corresponds to TRBD1 (5 bases). The CDR3 length is 14 residues. The V gene's germline CDR1 is SQVTM and CDR2 ANQGSEA. Trimming shortened V by 6 bases and J by 3 bases, and 17 bases separated the two germline ends. The CDR3 DNA reads as TGCAGCGTCCCGGGACGGCCCCCTCACACTGAAGCTTTCTTT. It specifies CSVPGRPPHTEAFF.

The rearrangement joins TRBV6-1 to TRBJ2-6, with a weak D call TRBD1 (6 bases). From germline, CDR1 is MNHNS and CDR2 SASEGT. The CDR3 consists of 18 residues. With 4 bases removed from V and 0 bases from J, the gap between germline ends came to 16 bases. CDR3 in DNA: TGTGCCAGCAGTGGAGGGGGTCGAACAAGCTCTGGGGCCAACGTCCTGACTTTC. Its translation: CASSGGGRTSSGANVLTF.

The chain couples TRBV20-1 to TRBJ1-5, with TRBD1 as a possible D gene (5 bases). CDR1 is DFQATT and CDR2 is SNEGSKA in the germline V gene (reference sequence). The V end lost 5 bases, the J end lost 11 bases, and 31 bases lay between the germline ends. CDR3 length: 17 amino acids. CDR3 protein: CSAEAGLAGGRQETQHF. CDR3 nucleotide sequence: TGCAGTGCTGAAGCGGGACTAGCGGGAGGCCGTCAAGAGACCCAGCATTTT.

This chain connects TRBV29-1 to TRBJ1-2, with TRBD1 as a possible D gene (5 bases). The CDR3 runs to 14 residues. CDR1 SQVTM and CDR2 ANQGSEA come from the germline V gene. Trimming stripped 3 bases from V and 8 bases from J, with 19 bases between. The CDR3 reads CSVDAGTQTGGYTF. DNA of the CDR3: TGCAGCGTTGATGCAGGGACCCAAACGGGGGGCTACACCTTC.